This TCR beta chain was sequenced for a study of cytomegalovirus exposure and HLA in healthy donors (dated 2017 in TCRdb). General notes on the study: According to an earlier analysis of several hundred of the donors, 150 million to 200 million T cells yielded 90 million to 130 million unique TCR beta sequences and more than 250 Gb of sequence data. The T cell repertoires of 666 subjects were profiled by immunosequencing and related to cytomegalovirus serostatus. To study patterns of TCR occurrence, a later analysis re-analyzed previously published TCR beta repertoires from around 660 donors and added high-resolution HLA genotyping. All discovery cohort repertoires had been generated using a single sequencing platform. The study combined high-throughput TCR immunosequencing, statistical association of individual TCRs with disease status, and machine learning to predict cytomegalovirus infection status. Among about 400 genotyped donors of the cohort, an average of around 250,000 unique TCR beta nucleotide sequences was sequenced per donor, of which about 18% were non-productive. The later analysis used no new phenotypic data to find candidate immune exposures, relying instead on TCR beta sequences and their occurrence across donors. Four or five DR-DQ haplotypes were handled as single units for association and clustering, since linkage in the cohort was strong. The number of donors typed differed by locus, with roughly 629-640 for A, B, C, DRB1 and DQB1, roughly 520 for DQA1, 600 to 610 for DPA1, and some 440 for DPB1. Donor age, sex, ethnicity and CMV serostatus were compiled alongside the repertoire data. Besides the first cohort of 500 to 700 subjects, a separate validation cohort made up of about 120 different subjects was used. The aim of the study was to test whether cataloging public T cell receptors could identify signatures of past pathogen exposure. In a later genetic analysis, genome-wide SNP genotypes for 398 of the 666 donors were used, and that subset was treated as a discovery cohort. HLA typing covered class I and class II loci at four-digit resolution. An early release covering just under 650 HLA-typed donors comprised roughly 300 gigabases of sequencing data and around 80 million unique TCR sequences. In an earlier analysis of a few hundred of the donors, high-throughput TCR beta sequencing was used to judge whether each TCR beta V gene segment behaved as functional or pseudogenic. Among the roughly 380 genotyped donors, roughly 80% belonged to the genetic ancestry cluster associated with self-reported Caucasian donors. What the work shows at the level of the full study, not this receptor alone: An earlier analysis of approximately 530 of the donors showed that most TCR beta V segments appeared in productive rearrangements either about 87% or about 30% of the time, which broadly matched IMGT annotations. The cohort was sequenced for TCR beta chains only, and without alpha or paired-chain data the features that could be detected were limited. According to a later analysis, parvovirus B19, influenza, CMV and Epstein-Barr virus appeared linked to several top co-occurrence clusters. A later analysis found that TCR association rates varied across HLA loci, with DRB1 alleles showing the most associated TCRs and HLA-C alleles the fewest. Specific HLA alleles were associated with some 15,000 TCR beta sequences at a false discovery rate of 0.05 in a later analysis. Most TCR sequences were seen in very few donors, while some public TCRs were found in many individuals. According to the authors, the approach could potentially be generalized to other disease states and immunological phenotypes. Cytomegalovirus status was reported to be diagnosed by the classifier with high specificity and sensitivity in both the original and validation cohorts. A few of the identified cytomegalovirus-associated TCR beta chains were confirmed in vitro to be specific for cytomegalovirus antigens. In a later analysis, HLA-associated TCR beta chains showed more clonal expansion and lower generation probabilities than non-associated chains that were equally common. Because some donors lacked HLA typing at each locus, the association tests relied only on the typed subset. A further reported finding was that TCR beta sequences accurately predicted the HLA-A and HLA-B alleles for most subjects in the first cohort. Linkage disequilibrium might explain the correlated functional status among segregating V segments, but an unknown experimental factor could not be ruled out. A total of roughly 160 TCR beta chains were listed by the study as associated with cytomegalovirus. A later genetic analysis associated a missense DCLRE1C variant with V-gene and J-gene trimming of TCR beta chains, and an independent cohort replicated the association. Assigning TCR associations to individual alleles was difficult when HLA alleles, especially DR and DQ, strongly co-occurred. Immune exposure information for the cohort was limited to CMV serostatus. Roughly uniform sequencing depth across donors was assumed in presence/absence analyses, although this assumption may not hold. The earlier analysis of approximately 540 of the donors excluded roughly 17 rarely observed V segments, including chromosome 9 orphons, because counts were too low. According to a later genetic analysis, donors in an Asian-associated ancestry cluster had fewer N-insertions in productive TCRs than the approximately 650-donor mean. In a later analysis, most CMV-associated TCR beta chains were found to appear HLA-restricted, with HLA associations seemingly driven largely by CMV exposure. The sequencing pipeline was judged likely to have produced a cluster of highly shared sequence variants as a technical artifact.

As for this clone: Its antigen is not yet known. It has no much larger one-base neighbor in the sample; base qualities were not kept.

The cohort was made up of hundreds of healthy bone marrow donors. All cohort members were sampled while nominally healthy, although unrecorded immune exposures were likely present. The donor was CMV seronegative and was included in the group of 352 seronegative cohort members. A peripheral blood sample was provided by each donor, and peripheral blood mononuclear cells were used for TCR beta sequencing. Genomic DNA extraction from the blood cell samples was performed with the Qiagen DNeasy Blood Extraction Kit. The library was generated by the immunoSEQ multiplex PCR assay. For the multiplex PCR, a mixture combining 60 forward primers for TCR Vbeta segments and 13 reverse primers for TCR Jbeta segments was used. The CDR3 region of rearranged TCR beta genes was amplified from genomic DNA by a multiplex PCR assay. On the Illumina HiSeq System, the amplified TCR beta libraries were sequenced as 87-base-pair reads. Concerning the study's data processing: Across the 670 or so repertoires, a later analysis counted approximately 75 million unique TCR beta chains, around 11 million of which were shared by at least two donors. Raw reads were error-corrected and collapsed into unique sequences by a nearest-neighbor algorithm in which closely related sequences were merged to remove PCR and sequencing errors. Alignment of CDR3 sequences to IMGT reference sequences was used to assign V, D and J gene segments. Each retained sequence needed at least a six-nucleotide match to both a V gene segment and a J gene segment. A rearrangement was called productive if the CDR3 had no stop codons and remained in frame with V and J, and every other rearrangement was called non-productive. Following IMGT convention, CDR3 was defined as the stretch from the second conserved V-encoded cysteine up to the conserved J-encoded phenylalanine. In an earlier analysis of some 550 of the donors, sequences lacking an unambiguous match to a single V gene segment were excluded. In an earlier analysis of a few hundred of the donors, a V segment was called functional when productive rearrangements were above 56.7%, and segregating when the standard deviation between donors exceeded 5%. A statistical classification framework was built for diagnosing cytomegalovirus status from the catalog of TCR beta chain sequences. V and J gene assignment, in a later analysis, came from comparing TCR nucleotide sequences with IMGT/GENE-DB human TR gene sequences. In a later analysis, CDR3 sequences and most-parsimonious VDJ recombination scenarios were assigned using the TCRdist pipeline. A later analysis defined each TCR beta chain by its CDR3 amino acid sequence plus V-gene family, and excluded reads lacking a unique V-gene family. In a later analysis, 450 to 600 highly shared, low-generation-probability nucleotide sequences were removed to address suspected cross-contamination and a sequencing artifact. In a later analysis, a clonal expansion index was calculated for each public chain from normalized within-repertoire ranks of inferred template counts. In a later analysis, generation probabilities were computed using a VDJ recombination model fitted to out-of-frame rearrangements, and the results were checked against IGoR. A later analysis scored TCR-TCR, TCR-HLA and TCR-CMV co-occurrence with hypergeometric tests, applying a repertoire-size bias correction to TCR pairs. A later analysis estimated false discovery rates by permuting HLA or CMV assignments 20 times. In a later analysis, co-occurring TCRs were grouped with DBSCAN, and TCRdist sequence similarity was added when clustering was performed within HLA-allele-positive subsets. Repertoires with fewer than 30,000 or more than 120,000 public chains were left out of co-occurrence clustering, as were roughly five repertoires with anomalous nucleotide sharing. The table comes from immuneACCESS by way of TCRdb, which keeps in-frame sequences with V and J called. Part of the clones is missing from these tables; in studies checked, under half for an unresolved V gene and the rest for unknown reasons. V and J calls and clone size are as listed in that table; D and trimming were resolved from the DNA. This sample gives roughly 180,000 clones in total; over 80% of them show up just once. The top ten clones comprise about 1.6% of the sample.

This TCR derives from a man aged 35 to 55 in good health and CMV-seronegative. The source material was PBMCs.

Here is the DNA: TGCGCCAGTACCGGGACAGGGAACACCGGGGAGCTGTTTTTT. It translates to CASTGTGNTGELFF. The rearrangement joined TRBV5-1 to TRBJ2-2; TRBD1 matches 8 bases in the middle. After removal of 8 bases from V and 1 base from J, the junction retains 4 bases not matched to a gene. CDR1 and CDR2 are read off the germline V gene as SGHRS and YFSETQ. The CDR3 holds 14 amino acids from the cysteine to the phenylalanine. Only the CDR3 part of the read is kept: 42 bases, read in frame from the first base. The CDR3, completed at both ends by the reference TRBV5-1 and TRBJ2-2 genes, gives the full variable domain KAGVTQTPRYLIKTRGQQVTLSCSPISGHRSVSWYQQTPGQGLQFLFEYFSETQRNKGNFPGRFSGRQFSNSRSEMNVSTLELGDSALYLCASTGTGNTGELFFGEGSRLTVL.